This TCR beta chain comes out of a study of breast tumors, draining lymph nodes, adjacent tissues. TCRdb itself ran the multiplex PCR reads through MiXCR, one entry per CDR3 protein. The sample lists nearly 200,000 distinct CDR3 sequences; around 33% were seen once. Axillary draining lymph nodes of breast cancer patients supplied the node samples. V was clipped by 8 bases and J by 2 bases; unmatched bases: 0. Germline lookup yields CDR1 ENHRY and CDR2 SYGVKD. This CDR3 contains 12 residues. This clonotype was seen ten or more times. This TCR was recovered from a female donor with breast cancer. Some clones in this sample may be carry-over from other donors' samples. The V and J genes are TRBV10-3 and TRBJ2-1; 7 bases are a match to TRBD2. The sample consisted of axillary lymph node tissue. The CDR3 reads CAIGRAYNEQFF. The CDR3 DNA reads TGTGCCATCGGGAGGGCCTACAATGAGCAGTTCTTC.